The next 8 T cell receptor beta chains were all read from a single sample in a study of blood T cells in healthy people across ages. Alongside a J-beta primer mix, a sample-barcoded 5' primer served in a second PCR lasting about 7 to 11 cycles. In TCRdb, the 5' RACE reads were re-called with MiXCR into one record per CDR3 protein. This table holds hundreds of thousands of distinct CDR3 sequences, roughly 44% found once. Sequencing input: blood. All receptors derive from a man in his 60s in good health.

The V and J genes are TRBV7-9 and TRBJ1-5; possibly TRBD1 for D (5 bases). V gave up 5 bases and J gave up 4 bases, with 12 bases separating them. From germline, CDR1 is SEHNR and CDR2 FQNEAQ (reference sequence). There are 14 residues in the CDR3. CDR3 nucleotide sequence: TGTGCCAGCAGCCGGACACCCGAGAATCAGCCCCAGCATTTT. Translation gives CASSRTPENQPQHF.

The V call is TRBV20-1, the J call TRBJ2-3, with D unresolved. Trimming pared 1 base from V and 1 base from J, leaving 6 bases between. The CDR3 extends over 13 amino acids. Per germline, CDR1 DFQATT and CDR2 SNEGSKA (reference sequence). The CDR3 DNA is TGCAGTGCTAGAGTTATGGGCACAGATACGCAGTATTTT. This encodes CSARVMGTDTQYF.

This clonotype was found a few times. V and J are TRBV6-2 or TRBV6-3 and TRBJ2-3, with 12 bases fitting TRBD2. J lost 6 bases, V lost 2 bases, and 9 bases had no gene match. The CDR3 runs 17 residues. Germline loops: CDR1 MNHEY, CDR2 SVGEGT. The CDR3 DNA is TGTGCCAGCAGTTACGCGGATGGACTAGCGGGGTCGGATACGCAGTATTTT. This gives the protein CASSYADGLAGSDTQYF.

Worth noting for this clonotype: A read error is possible here, since a much larger clone lies one base away. This chain uses TRBV6-2 or TRBV6-3 with TRBJ1-2; the match to TRBD1 covers 9 bases. The length of the CDR3 is 14 residues. The germline V gene has CDR1 MNHEY and CDR2 SVGEGT. The J segment lost 8 bases and the V segment lost 5 bases, leaving 9 bases of the junction unmatched. CDR3 region: CASSPTGGLWGYTF. CDR3 DNA: TGTGCCAGCAGTCCGACAGGGGGACTTTGGGGCTACACCTTC.

The DNA of the CDR3 is TGTGCCAGCAGTGAAGCATCCTACGAGCAGTACTTC. Translation: CASSEASYEQYF. V is TRBV2 and J is TRBJ2-7; D call uncertain. Germline V CDR1 and CDR2: SNHLY, FYNNEI. The length of the CDR3 is 12 residues. V lost 0 bases, J lost 1 base, and 1 base lay in between.

Only a few counts were recorded for this clonotype. The gene calls are TRBV4-2 and TRBJ1-3; D uncertain. There are 14 residues in the CDR3. V lost 4 bases and J lost 0, with 7 bases in between. Per the germline V gene, CDR1 is LGHNA and CDR2 is YNFKEQ. CDR3 coding DNA: TGTGCCAGCAGCCCCGGTGACTCTGGAAACACCATATATTTT. Translated, it gives CASSPGDSGNTIYF.

The chain recombines TRBV12-3 or TRBV12-4 with TRBJ2-2, with D unclear. The ends were cut back, 7 bases at V and 4 bases at J, with 7 bases in the middle. The CDR3 contains 12 residues. The CDR3 spells CASTMSTGELFF. The CDR3 DNA reads TGTGCCAGCACCATGAGCACCGGGGAGCTGTTTTTT.

There are a few counts of this clonotype. The CDR3 spells CSASPRQGSSYEQYF. CDR3 coding DNA: TGCAGTGCTAGCCCCCGACAGGGGTCATCGTACGAGCAGTACTTC. The V call is TRBV20-1, the J call TRBJ2-7; 8 bases align to TRBD1. Germline assignment: CDR1 DFQATT and CDR2 SNEGSKA (reference sequence). The length of the CDR3 is 15 residues. J was trimmed by 4 bases and V by 3 bases; bases with no gene match: 11.